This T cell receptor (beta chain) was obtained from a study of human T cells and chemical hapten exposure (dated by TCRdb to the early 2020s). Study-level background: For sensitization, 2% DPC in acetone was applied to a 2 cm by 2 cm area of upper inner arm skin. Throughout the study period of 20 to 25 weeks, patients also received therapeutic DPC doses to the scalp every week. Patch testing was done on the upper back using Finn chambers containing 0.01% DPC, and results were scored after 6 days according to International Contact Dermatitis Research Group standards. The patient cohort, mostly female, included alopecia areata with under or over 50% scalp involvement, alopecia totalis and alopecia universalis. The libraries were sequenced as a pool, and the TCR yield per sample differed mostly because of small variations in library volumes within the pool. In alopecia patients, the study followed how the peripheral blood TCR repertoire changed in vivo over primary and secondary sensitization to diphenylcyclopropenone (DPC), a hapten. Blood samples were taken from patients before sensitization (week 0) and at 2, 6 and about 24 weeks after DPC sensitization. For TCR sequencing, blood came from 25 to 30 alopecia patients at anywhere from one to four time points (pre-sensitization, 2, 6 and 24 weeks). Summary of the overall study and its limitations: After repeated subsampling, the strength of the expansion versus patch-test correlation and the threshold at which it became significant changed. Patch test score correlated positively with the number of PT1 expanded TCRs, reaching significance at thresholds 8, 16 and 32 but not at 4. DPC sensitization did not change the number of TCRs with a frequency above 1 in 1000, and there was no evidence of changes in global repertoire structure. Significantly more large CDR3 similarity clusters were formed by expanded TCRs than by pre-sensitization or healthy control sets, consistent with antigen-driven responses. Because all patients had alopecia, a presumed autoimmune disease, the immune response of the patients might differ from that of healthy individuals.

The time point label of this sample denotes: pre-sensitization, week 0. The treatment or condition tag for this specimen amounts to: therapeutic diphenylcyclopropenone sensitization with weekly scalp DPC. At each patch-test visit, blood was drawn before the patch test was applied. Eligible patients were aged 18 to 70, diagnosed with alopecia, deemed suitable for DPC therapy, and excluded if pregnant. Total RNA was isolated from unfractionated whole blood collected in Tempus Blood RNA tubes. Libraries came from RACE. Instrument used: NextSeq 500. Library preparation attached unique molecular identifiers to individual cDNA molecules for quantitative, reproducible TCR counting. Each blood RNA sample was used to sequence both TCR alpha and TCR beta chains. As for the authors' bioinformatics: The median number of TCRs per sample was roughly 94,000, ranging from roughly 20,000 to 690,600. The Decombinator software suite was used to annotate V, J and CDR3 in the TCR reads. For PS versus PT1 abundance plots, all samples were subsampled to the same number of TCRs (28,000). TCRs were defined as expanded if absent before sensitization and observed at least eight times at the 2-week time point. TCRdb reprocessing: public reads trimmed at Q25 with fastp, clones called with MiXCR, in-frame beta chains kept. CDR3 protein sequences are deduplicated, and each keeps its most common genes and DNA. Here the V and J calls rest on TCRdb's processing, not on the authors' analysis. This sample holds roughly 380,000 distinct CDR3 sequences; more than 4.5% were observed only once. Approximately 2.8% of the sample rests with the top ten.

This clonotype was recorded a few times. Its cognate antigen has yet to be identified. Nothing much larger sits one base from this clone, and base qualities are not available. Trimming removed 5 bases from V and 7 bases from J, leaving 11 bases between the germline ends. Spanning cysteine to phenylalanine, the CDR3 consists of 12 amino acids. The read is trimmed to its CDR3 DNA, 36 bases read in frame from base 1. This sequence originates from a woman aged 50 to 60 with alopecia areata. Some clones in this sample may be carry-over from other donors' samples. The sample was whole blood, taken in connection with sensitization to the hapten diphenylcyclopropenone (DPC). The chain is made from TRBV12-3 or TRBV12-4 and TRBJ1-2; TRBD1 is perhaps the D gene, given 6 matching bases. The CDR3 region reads CASSKQGSGYTF. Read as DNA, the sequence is TGTGCCAGCAGTAAACAGGGAAGTGGCTACACCTTC.